This paragraph reports one T cell receptor beta chain. The sample comes from a study of blood T cell repertoires in COVID-19. Study context: COVID-19 samples from acute and convalescent phases originated in the United States, Italy and Spain. T cells, B-cell-depleted T cells, or PBMCs provided the cDNA or gDNA that served as material.

The germline V gene encodes CDR1 SGHRS and CDR2 YFSETQ. The V and J ends lost 4 bases and 4 bases respectively, with 20 bases between them. The CDR3 runs to 16 residues. In the original workflow: Scientists estimated how many nucleated cells there were by amplifying reference gene primers. Sequencing used immunoSEQ multiplex PCR; TCRdb keeps in-frame clones, though not all of them. V, J and clone size derive from that table, while D and trimming were established from the DNA sequence. The sample has approximately 670,000 clones, 80% to 90% seen once. The sequencing sample was made of peripheral blood. J is TRBJ1-1 and V is TRBV5-1; the D gene is possibly TRBD1 (6 bases). This receptor was obtained from a woman aged 18-29 years with acute or convalescent COVID-19. CDR3 DNA sequence: TGCGCCAGCAGCCGAGGGGACATAACCCCGGCCACTGAAGCTTTCTTT. It specifies CASSRGDITPATEAFF.